This note documents a single TCR beta chain sequence. The data were obtained in a study of PD-1 blockade in classical Hodgkin lymphoma. This table comes from immunoSEQ multiplex PCR, and its TCRdb copy is limited to in-frame clones, with some not included. This sample has roughly 77,000 clones, with 93% found just once. Sample time point: newly diagnosed, previously untreated cHL patient sample. Sequences were obtained from peripheral blood mononuclear cells (PBMCs). The TCR was taken from a human donor with classical Hodgkin lymphoma.

CDR3 residues: CASSLSYLETQYF. DNA for the CDR3: TGTGCCAGCAGCCTCTCCTATCTGGAGACCCAGTACTTC. The chain uses TRBV27 and TRBJ2-5; D remains ambiguous. The CDR3 length is 13 residues. The V end lost 6 bases, the J end lost 5 bases, and 13 bases lay between the germline ends. Germline CDR1 MNHEY, CDR2 SMNVEV (reference sequence).